This T cell receptor beta chain was retrieved from a study of spatial heterogeneity in lung cancer. Overall study context: A consistent excess of beta-chain over alpha-chain sequences was detected. In the raw reads, each unique TCR and UMI combination was present more than ten times on average.

Time point noted: sample taken at primary tumor resection. Whole RNA, isolated from tumor, nontumor lung or frozen PBMC, was sequenced without prior sorting. Study outcomes and limitations: At resection, ubiquitous expanded tumor TCRs appeared in blood more than at follow-up.

This clonotype was observed at least ten times. Its cognate antigen is unknown. V dropped 2 bases and J dropped 6 bases, with 8 bases sitting between them. This CDR3 has 12 residues. The germline gives CDR1 MNHEY, CDR2 SVGAGI. MiXCR, run by TCRdb on the 5' RACE reads, gives a single entry per CDR3 protein. Of 23,000 or so distinct CDR3 sequences listed, 6.9% are singletons. The clonotype was recovered from a male donor with early-stage non-small cell lung cancer. The source was PBMCs, collected at surgery. V gene TRBV6-5 combines with J gene TRBJ2-7; D possibly uses TRBD1 or TRBD2 (5 bases each). This CDR3 reads CASSYSGGEQYF. CDR3 coding DNA: TGTGCCAGCAGTTACAGTGGGGGCGAGCAGTACTTC.